A single sample is the source of the 2 T cell receptor beta chains below, sequenced in a study of T cells in Graves' hyperthyroidism and ophthalmopathy. From RNA transcripts, TCR beta CDR3 regions were amplified. An initial round of RT-PCR targeting the TCR CDR3 relied on the HTBI primer set. Each CDR3 protein gets one entry after TCRdb re-called the multiplex PCR reads with MiXCR. The repertoire holds roughly 700,000 distinct CDR3 sequences, with around 40% as singletons. The sample comprised blood. The receptors shown here come from a woman between 40 and 50 years old with Graves' hyperthyroidism.

The V call is TRBV7-8, the J call TRBJ2-5; D possibly corresponds to TRBD2 (6 bases). This CDR3 region has 12 residues. Germline CDR1 reads SGHVS; CDR2 reads FQNEAQ. V lost 7 bases and J lost 4, with 10 bases in between. The CDR3 DNA reads as TGTGCCAGCATGGGGGGTCGAGAGACCCAGTACTTC. Protein product: CASMGGRETQYF.

Details on this clonotype: This may arise from a read error, as a much more abundant clone is one base away. The chain carries TRBV7-9 and TRBJ1-1; no reliable D call. The V and J ends lost 6 bases and 3 bases respectively, with 8 bases between them. This CDR3 contains 12 residues. Per the germline V gene, CDR1 is SEHNR and CDR2 is FQNEAQ (reference sequence). CDR3 in DNA: TGTGCCAGCAGGCTAGAGTACACTGAAGCTTTCTTT. This translates into CASRLEYTEAFF.